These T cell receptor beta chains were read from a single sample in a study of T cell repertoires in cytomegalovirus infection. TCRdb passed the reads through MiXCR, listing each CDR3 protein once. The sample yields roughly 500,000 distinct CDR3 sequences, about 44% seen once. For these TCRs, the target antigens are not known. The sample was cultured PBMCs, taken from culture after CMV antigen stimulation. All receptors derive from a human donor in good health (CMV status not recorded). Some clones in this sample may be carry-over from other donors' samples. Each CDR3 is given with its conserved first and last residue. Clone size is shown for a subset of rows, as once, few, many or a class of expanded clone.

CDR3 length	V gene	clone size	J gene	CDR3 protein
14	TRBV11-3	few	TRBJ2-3	CASSLDPHPDTQYF
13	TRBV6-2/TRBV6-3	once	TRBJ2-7	CASRTGPQAGWYF
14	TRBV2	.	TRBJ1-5	CASIEGPGVPPQHF
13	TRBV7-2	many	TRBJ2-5	CASSRTGGETQYF
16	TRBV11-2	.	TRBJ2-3	CASMPGIGLDKDTQYF
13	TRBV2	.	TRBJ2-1	CASSGTGGNEQFF
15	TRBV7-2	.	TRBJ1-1	CASSLNTGGDTEAFF
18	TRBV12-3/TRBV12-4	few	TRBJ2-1	CASPPGLADLSSYNEQFF
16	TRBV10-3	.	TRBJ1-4	CAISESIGPTNEKLFF
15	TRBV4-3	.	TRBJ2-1	CASSPGLARYNEQFF
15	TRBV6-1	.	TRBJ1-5	CASSERVQSNQPQHF
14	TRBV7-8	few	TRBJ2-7	CASSLLPGLAEQYF
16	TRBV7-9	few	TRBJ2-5	CASSRVTRLPQETQYF
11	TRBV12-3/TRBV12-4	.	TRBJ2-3	CASSNLEGQYF
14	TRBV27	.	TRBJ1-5	CASSLQGWNQPQHF
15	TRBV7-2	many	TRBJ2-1	CASSPPGLAGVEQFF
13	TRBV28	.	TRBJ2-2	CASRRGGAGELFF
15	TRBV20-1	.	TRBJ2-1	CSAPSPGLLYNEQFF
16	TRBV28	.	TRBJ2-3	CASSPSRWGITDTQYF
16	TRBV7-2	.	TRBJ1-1	CASSLDGGSLDTEAFF
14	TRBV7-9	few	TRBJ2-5	CASSWAIQQETQYF
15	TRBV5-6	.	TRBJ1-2	CASSPYQGVYKGYTF
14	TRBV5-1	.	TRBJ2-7	CASRSTGTAYEQYF
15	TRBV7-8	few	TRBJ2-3	CASSWGTALTDTQYF
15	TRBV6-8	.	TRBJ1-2	CASSPYRGTHYGYTF
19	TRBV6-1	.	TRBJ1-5	CASSDVTSRLWDSNQPQHF
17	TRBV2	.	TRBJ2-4	CASSEVEKTLAKNIQYF